This passage covers 21 T cell receptor beta chains from one sample sequenced in a study of blood T cell repertoires in COVID-19. Profiled with immunoSEQ multiplex PCR; TCRdb holds only in-frame clones, not every one. Seen here are 200,000 to 300,000 clones, around 90% observed once, and the top ten hold around 1.5%. Sequencing input: peripheral blood. All receptors come from a man older than 75 with acute or convalescent COVID-19.

In DNA form, the CDR3 reads TGTGCCAGCAGCTTAGTTGCGACTGGCAGAGGCGAGCAGTACTTC. It specifies CASSLVATGRGEQYF. This chain joins TRBV13 and TRBJ2-7; D ambiguous. The germline V and J ends were trimmed by 1 base and 6 bases, with 16 bases remaining between them. The CDR3 extends over 15 amino acids. CDR1 PRHDT and CDR2 FYEKMQ come from the germline V gene (reference sequence).

The chain joins TRBV28 to TRBJ2-7; 8 bases are a match to TRBD2. Germline loops: CDR1 MDHEN, CDR2 SYDVKM. The CDR3 consists of 16 residues. V gave up 5 bases and J gave up 0 bases; unmatched junction bases: 9. In nucleotides, the CDR3 is TGTGCCAGCAGTCTCATTCGGACTAGCAACTCCTACGAGCAGTACTTC. Protein: CASSLIRTSNSYEQYF.

The chain links TRBV27 to TRBJ2-3; 10 bases are shared with TRBD2. V was pared by 6 bases and J by 4 bases, with 4 bases of the junction left unmatched. The CDR3 is 14 amino acids. Per the germline V gene, CDR1 is MNHEY and CDR2 is SMNVEV (reference sequence). This chain's CDR3 is CASRTGTSADTQYF. CDR3 DNA sequence: TGTGCCAGCAGAACCGGGACTAGCGCAGATACGCAGTATTTT.

The CDR3 DNA is TGTGCCAGCAGACGAGGACAGGGTGGTGGCTACACCTTC. It codes for CASRRGQGGGYTF. The rearrangement uses TRBV6-5 and TRBJ1-2; 8 bases fit TRBD1. CDR3 length: 13 amino acids. J gave up 7 bases and V 6 bases, and 7 bases lay outside the gene matches. CDR1 is MNHEY and CDR2 is SVGAGI in the germline V gene.

In the case of this clone: The same CDR3 also results from other DNA sequences found in this sample. The chain uses TRBV4-1 and TRBJ2-1; no clear D. This CDR3 has 11 residues. Germline V gene data show CDR1 as MGHRA and CDR2 as YSYEKL. The ends were cut back, 3 bases at V and 6 bases at J, with 3 bases in the middle. As DNA, the CDR3 is TGCGCCAGCAGCCATCTCAATGAGCAGTTCTTC. Translation gives CASSHLNEQFF.

The chain recombines TRBV6-2 or TRBV6-3 with TRBJ2-5; TRBD1 agrees at 9 bases. The germline CDR1 and CDR2 sequences are MNHEY and SVGEGT. The CDR3 consists of 14 residues. The ends lost 4 bases at V and 5 bases at J; junction bases unmatched: 5. The CDR3 nucleotides read TGTGCCAGCAGTTCGACAGGGGGTTGGGAGACCCAGTACTTC. Translation: CASSSTGGWETQYF.

The chain employs TRBV7-3 and TRBJ2-4, with D possibly being TRBD1 (6 bases). The CDR3 loop spans 14 amino acids. Germline V lookup: CDR1 SGHTA, CDR2 FQGTGA. The V gene lost 4 bases and the J gene lost 1 base, with 8 bases spanning the gap. The CDR3 DNA follows: TGTGCCAGCAGCTCAGGGGCTGCCAAAAACATTCAGTACTTC. Its translation is CASSSGAAKNIQYF.

V and J are TRBV9 and TRBJ1-3; maybe TRBD1 (5 bases). Germline V gene sequence: CDR1 SGDLS, CDR2 YYNGEE. The CDR3 loop spans 16 amino acids. V was pared by 3 bases and J by 4 bases, with 17 bases between. CDR3 region: CASSGGAGPLGNTIYF. The CDR3 DNA reads TGTGCCAGCAGCGGAGGAGCAGGGCCACTGGGAAACACCATATATTTT.

The chain has TRBV7-6 and TRBJ2-2; D is ambiguous. V lost 2 bases, J lost 0 bases, and 7 bases lay in between. From germline, CDR1 is SGHVS and CDR2 FNYEAQ. This CDR3 is built from 15 residues. In DNA, the CDR3 is TGTGCCAGCAGCTTAACAACCGCGAACACCGGGGAGCTGTTTTTT. This translates into CASSLTTANTGELFF. The full variable domain, with the rest looked up from reference TRBV7-6 and TRBJ2-2, is GAGVSQSPRYKVTKRGQDVALRCDPISGHVSLYWYRQALGQGPEFLTYFNYEAQQDKSGLPNDRFSAERPEGSISTLTIQRTEQRDSAMYRCASSLTTANTGELFFGEGSRLTVL.

The chain links TRBV5-6 to TRBJ2-1; the D is unclear. This CDR3 is 16 amino acids long. V was clipped by 0 bases and J by 0 bases, with 10 bases between them. Germline V CDR1 and CDR2: SGHDT, YYEEEE. The CDR3 reads CASSLGPLSSYNEQFF. The CDR3 bases are TGTGCCAGCAGCTTGGGCCCCCTGAGCTCCTACAATGAGCAGTTCTTC. Filled out from reference TRBV5-6 and TRBJ2-1, the complete variable domain reads DAGVTQSPTHLIKTRGQQVTLRCSPKSGHDTVSWYQQALGQGPQFIFQYYEEEERQRGNFPDRFSGHQFPNYSSELNVNALLLGDSALYLCASSLGPLSSYNEQFFGPGTRLTVL.

This sequence joins TRBV20-1 and TRBJ2-1; D is unresolved. CDR1 is DFQATT, CDR2 SNEGSKA, per germline (reference sequence). V gave up 5 bases and J gave up 8 bases, with 10 bases separating them. The CDR3 is 11 amino acids. The CDR3 here is CSAALVDEQFF. The DNA for the CDR3 is TGCAGTGCTGCCTTAGTCGATGAGCAGTTCTTC.

This rearrangement joins TRBV2 to TRBJ1-2, with 8 bases fitting TRBD1. With V trimmed by 4 bases and J by 3 bases, 1 base remained unmatched. There are 13 residues in the CDR3. From germline, CDR1 is SNHLY and CDR2 FYNNEI. The DNA for the CDR3 is TGTGCCAGCAGTGTGACAGGGGACTATGGCTACACCTTC. Amino acids: CASSVTGDYGYTF.

J is TRBJ2-2 and V is TRBV7-9; unclear D gene. Germline CDR1 reads SEHNR; CDR2 reads FQNEAQ (reference sequence). The CDR3 extends over 15 amino acids. V was cut by 1 base and J by 1 base, with 7 bases left in between. The CDR3 sequence is CASSLGSENTGELFF. The CDR3 nucleotides are TGTGCCAGCAGCTTAGGGTCAGAGAACACCGGGGAGCTGTTTTTT.

This chain uses TRBV7-9 with TRBJ1-4; tentatively, D is TRBD1 (5 bases). The CDR3 is 15 amino acids. V dropped 0 bases and J dropped 4 bases, with 9 bases sitting between them. Germline CDR1 and CDR2: SEHNR and FQNEAQ (reference sequence). In nucleotides, the CDR3 is TGTGCCAGCAGCTTAGCGAGACAGAGTAATGAAAAACTGTTTTTT. It encodes CASSLARQSNEKLFF.

The chain links TRBV19 to TRBJ2-3; a possible D gene is TRBD1 (5 bases). The CDR3 loop spans 16 amino acids. V dropped 4 bases and J dropped 0 bases, with 14 bases sitting between them. Germline V gives CDR1 LNHDA, CDR2 SQIVND (reference sequence). The CDR3 DNA reads TGTGCCAGTAGTAAGTGGGCAGACAGTAGCACAGATACGCAGTATTTT. This encodes CASSKWADSSTDTQYF.

This clone occurred once. This chain links TRBV7-8 with TRBJ1-4; a possible D gene is TRBD1 (6 bases). CDR1 is SGHVS and CDR2 is FQNEAQ in the germline V gene. Trimming shortened V by 0 bases and J by 3 bases, and 11 bases separated the two germline ends. This CDR3 is 16 amino acids long. The CDR3 spells CASSLAQGLPNEKLFF. Here the CDR3 DNA reads TGTGCCAGCAGCTTAGCGCAGGGGCTCCCTAATGAAAAACTGTTTTTT.

The rearrangement uses TRBV7-3 and TRBJ2-1, with 10 positions matching TRBD2. The CDR3 contains 16 residues. After removal of 1 base from V and 3 bases from J, the junction contained 3 bases not matched to a gene. The germline V gene has CDR1 SGHTA and CDR2 FQGTGA. CDR3 bases: TGTGCCAGCAGCTTAAAGTCTAGCGGGGGCTACAATGAGCAGTTCTTC. It codes for CASSLKSSGGYNEQFF.

The genes are TRBV9 and TRBJ2-2, with 9 nucleotides matching TRBD2. Germline lookup yields CDR1 SGDLS and CDR2 YYNGEE. The CDR3 length is 17 residues. With 2 bases clipped from V and 1 base from J, the junction kept 6 bases outside the gene matches. DNA of the CDR3: TGTGCCAGCAGCGTGAGAGCGGGGGGCGGGAACACCGGGGAGCTGTTTTTT. Translating gives CASSVRAGGGNTGELFF.

The chain is built from TRBV7-2 and TRBJ1-3, with a possible D match to TRBD1 (6 bases). Germline-derived CDR1 and CDR2 are SGHTA and FQGNSA. Trimming cost V 1 base and J 0 bases, with 19 bases left between them. The CDR3 length is 19 residues. The CDR3 bases are TGTGCCAGCAGCTTAGTAGGGGGTTCCTTTTCGGTCTCTGGAAACACCATATATTTT. It yields the protein CASSLVGGSFSVSGNTIYF.

The chain recombines TRBV3-1 (or the pseudogene TRBV3-2) with TRBJ2-1; D perhaps matches TRBD2 (6 bases). Germline-derived CDR1 and CDR2 are LGHDT and YNNKEL (reference sequence). The CDR3 loop spans 16 amino acids. V was clipped by 1 base and J by 2 bases, with 12 bases between them. CDR3 DNA: TGTGCCAGCAGCCAAGGGGCGGGGCAAGCCTACAATGAGCAGTTCTTC. It translates to CASSQGAGQAYNEQFF.

The CDR3 coding sequence is TGTGCCAGCAGCTTAGGAGGGGGCATCCGCTCCTACGAGCAGTACTTC. Its translation is CASSLGGGIRSYEQYF. The chain joins TRBV7-6 to TRBJ2-7; 7 positions match TRBD1. This CDR3 is built from 16 residues. Per the germline V gene, CDR1 is SGHVS and CDR2 is FNYEAQ. V shed 1 base and J 0 bases; nucleotides not matched to a gene: 6.